The sequence of this T cell receptor (beta chain) was determined in a study of T cell clones after liver transplantation. Study at large: Graft-donor-reactive sequences were compared with third-party-reactive TCRbeta sequences from pre-transplant mixed lymphocyte reactions. Until 12-24 months post-transplant, subjects got standard immunosuppression and no induction.

Here immunoSEQ multiplex PCR was the method, and the copy in TCRdb shows in-frame clones only, minus some. The repertoire holds tens of thousands of clones, roughly nine tenths seen once, with about an eighth in the top ten. The length of the CDR3 is 15 residues. CDR1 is MDHEN, CDR2 SYDVKM, per germline. The J segment lost 4 bases and the V segment lost 8 bases, leaving 8 bases of the junction unmatched. This receptor was taken from a human patient who received a liver transplant. Part of the T cells may come from the graft donor. This chain joins TRBV28 and TRBJ1-2; 12 bases are a match to TRBD1. The sample in question was CD8+ T cells from blood, obtained 12 months after liver transplant. The CDR3 loop reads CASLGDRGLIYGYTF. CDR3 nucleotide sequence: TGTGCCAGCCTAGGGGACAGGGGGCTGATCTATGGCTACACCTTC.